This T cell receptor beta chain comes out of a study of T cell responses to AZD1222 COVID-19 vaccine. Regarding the study as a whole: Vaccine-associated CD4 TCRs ranged over spike, dominating at 160-218 and 743-854.

Germline-derived CDR1 and CDR2 are SGHAT and FQNNGV. CDR3 size: 15 residues. V was trimmed by 1 base and J by 2 bases, leaving 11 bases between them. TCRdb's copy holds only in-frame clones and misses some; the assay was immunoSEQ multiplex PCR. Among 150,000 to 200,000 clones listed, approximately 94% were seen once. Of note for this clone: Its specificity is unknown.

The receptor was derived from an adult in good health. The sequencing here drew on peripheral blood, taken on day 0 of AZD1222 vaccination. The chain has TRBV11-2 and TRBJ2-5; TRBD2 is a possible D gene (6 bases). Here the CDR3 reads CASSLVPGGQETQYF. CDR3 DNA sequence: TGTGCCAGCAGCTTAGTCCCTGGGGGGCAAGAGACCCAGTACTTC.